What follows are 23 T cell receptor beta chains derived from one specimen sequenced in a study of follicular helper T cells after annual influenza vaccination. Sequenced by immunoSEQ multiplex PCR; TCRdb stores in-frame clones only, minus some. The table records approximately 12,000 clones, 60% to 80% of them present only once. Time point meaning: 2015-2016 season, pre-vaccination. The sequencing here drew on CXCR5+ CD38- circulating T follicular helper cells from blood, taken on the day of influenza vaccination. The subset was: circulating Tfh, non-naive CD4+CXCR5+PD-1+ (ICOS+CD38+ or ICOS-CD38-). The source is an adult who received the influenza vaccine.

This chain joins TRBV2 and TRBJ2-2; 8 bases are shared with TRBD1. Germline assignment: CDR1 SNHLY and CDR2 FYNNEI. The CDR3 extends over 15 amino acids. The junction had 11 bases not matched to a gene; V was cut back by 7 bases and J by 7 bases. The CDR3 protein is CASKGQGGFGGELFF. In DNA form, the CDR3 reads TGTGCCAGCAAAGGACAGGGTGGTTTCGGCGGGGAGCTGTTTTTT. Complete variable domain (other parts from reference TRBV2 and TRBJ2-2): EPEVTQTPSHQVTQMGQEVILRCVPISNHLYFYWYRQILGQKVEFLVSFYNNEISEKSEIFDDQFSVERPDGSNFTLKIRSTKLEDSAMYFCASKGQGGFGGELFFGEGSRLTVL.

The CDR3 is CASSKDRGEASGNQPQHF. The CDR3 DNA is TGTGCCAGCAGCAAAGACAGGGGGGAGGCCTCTGGCAATCAGCCCCAGCATTTT. This chain uses TRBV21-1 with TRBJ1-5; the table's TRBD1 call for D was not verified on the DNA. TRBV21-1 is given as a pseudogene. This CDR3 has 18 residues.

This CDR3 reads CASSPGTASNEKLFF. The CDR3 DNA follows: TGTGCCAGCTCCCCCGGGACAGCTTCTAATGAAAAACTGTTTTTT. This rearrangement joins TRBV18 to TRBJ1-4, with 7 positions matching TRBD1. Trimming cost V 6 bases and J 3 bases; bases outside gene matches: 7. The germline V gene has CDR1 KGHSH and CDR2 LQKENI. The CDR3 extends over 15 amino acids.

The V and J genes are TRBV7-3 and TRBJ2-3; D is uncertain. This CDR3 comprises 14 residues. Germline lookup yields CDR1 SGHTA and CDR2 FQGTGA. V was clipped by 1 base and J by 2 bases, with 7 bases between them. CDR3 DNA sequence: TGTGCCAGCAGCTTAAAACAGAACACAGATACGCAGTATTTT. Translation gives CASSLKQNTDTQYF.

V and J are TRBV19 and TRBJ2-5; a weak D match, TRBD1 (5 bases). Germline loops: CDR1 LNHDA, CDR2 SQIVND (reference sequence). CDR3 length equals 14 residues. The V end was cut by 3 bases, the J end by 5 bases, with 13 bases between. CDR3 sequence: CASSIRQPPETQYF. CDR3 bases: TGTGCCAGTAGTATTAGACAGCCACCGGAGACCCAGTACTTC. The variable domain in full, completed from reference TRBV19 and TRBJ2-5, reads DGGITQSPKYLFRKEGQNVTLSCEQNLNHDAMYWYRQDPGQGLRLIYYSQIVNDFQKGDIAEGYSVSREKKESFPLTVTSAQKNPTAFYLCASSIRQPPETQYFGPGTRLLVL.

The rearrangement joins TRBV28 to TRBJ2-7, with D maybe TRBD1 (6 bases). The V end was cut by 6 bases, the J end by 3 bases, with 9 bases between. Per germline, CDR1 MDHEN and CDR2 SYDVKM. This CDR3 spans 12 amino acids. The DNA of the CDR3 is TGTGCCAGCAGACAGGGCCTCTACGAGCAGTACTTC. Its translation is CASRQGLYEQYF.

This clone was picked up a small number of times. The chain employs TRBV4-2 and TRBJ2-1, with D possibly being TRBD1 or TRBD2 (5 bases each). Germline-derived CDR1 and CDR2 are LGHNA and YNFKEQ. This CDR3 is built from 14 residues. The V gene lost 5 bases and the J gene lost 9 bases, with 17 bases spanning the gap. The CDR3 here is CASSKGTPRSEQFF. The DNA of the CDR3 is TGTGCCAGCAGCAAAGGGACCCCCCGTAGTGAGCAGTTCTTC.

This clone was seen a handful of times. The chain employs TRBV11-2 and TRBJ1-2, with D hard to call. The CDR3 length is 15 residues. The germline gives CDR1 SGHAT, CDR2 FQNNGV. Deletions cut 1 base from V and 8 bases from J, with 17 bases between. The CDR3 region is CASSLATGSAGGYTF. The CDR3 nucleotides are TGTGCCAGCAGCTTAGCGACGGGCAGCGCTGGGGGCTACACCTTC.

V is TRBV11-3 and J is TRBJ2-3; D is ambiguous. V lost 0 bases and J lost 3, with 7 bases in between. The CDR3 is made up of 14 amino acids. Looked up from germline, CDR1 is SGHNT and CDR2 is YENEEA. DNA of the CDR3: TGTGCCAGCAGCTTAGATGGCACTACAGATACGCAGTATTTT. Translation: CASSLDGTTDTQYF. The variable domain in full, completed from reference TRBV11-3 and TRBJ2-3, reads EAGVVQSPRYKIIEKKQPVAFWCNPISGHNTLYWYLQNLGQGPELLIRYENEEAVDDSQLPKDRFSAERLKGVDSTLKIQPAELGDSAVYLCASSLDGTTDTQYFGPGTRLTVL.

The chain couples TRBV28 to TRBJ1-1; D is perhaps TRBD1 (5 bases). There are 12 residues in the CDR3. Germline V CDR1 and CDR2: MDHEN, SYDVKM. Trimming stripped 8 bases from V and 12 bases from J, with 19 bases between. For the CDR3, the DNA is TGTGCCAGCGCCCTGGGACTATCCGGAACTTTCTTT. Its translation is CASALGLSGTFF. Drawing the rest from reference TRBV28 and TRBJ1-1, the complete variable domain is DVKVTQSSRYLVKRTGEKVFLECVQDMDHENMFWYRQDPGLGLRLIYFSYDVKMKEKGDIPEGYSVSREKKERFSLILESASTNQTSMYLCASALGLSGTFFGQGTRLTVV.

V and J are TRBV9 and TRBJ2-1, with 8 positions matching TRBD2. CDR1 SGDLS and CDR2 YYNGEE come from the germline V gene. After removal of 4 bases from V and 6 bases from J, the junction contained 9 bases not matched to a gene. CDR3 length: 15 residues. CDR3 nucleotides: TGTGCCAGCAGCCCCAGCGGGGGCCGGGGCAATGAGCAGTTCTTC. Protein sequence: CASSPSGGRGNEQFF.

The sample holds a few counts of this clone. The CDR3 reads CASSPTGTGGSPLHF. Written as DNA, the CDR3 is TGTGCCAGCAGCCCAACCGGGACAGGGGGCTCACCCCTCCACTTT. The chain combines TRBV7-2 with TRBJ1-6; 12 nucleotides match TRBD1. J was trimmed by 10 bases and V by 5 bases; bases with no gene match: 6. The germline V gene encodes CDR1 SGHTA and CDR2 FQGNSA. This CDR3 contains 15 residues.

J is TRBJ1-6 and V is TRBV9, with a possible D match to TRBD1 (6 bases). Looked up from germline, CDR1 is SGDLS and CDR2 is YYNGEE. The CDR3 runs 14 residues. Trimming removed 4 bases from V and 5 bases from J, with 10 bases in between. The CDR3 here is CASSKTGNNSPLHF. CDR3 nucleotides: TGTGCCAGCAGCAAGACAGGAAATAATTCACCCCTCCACTTT.

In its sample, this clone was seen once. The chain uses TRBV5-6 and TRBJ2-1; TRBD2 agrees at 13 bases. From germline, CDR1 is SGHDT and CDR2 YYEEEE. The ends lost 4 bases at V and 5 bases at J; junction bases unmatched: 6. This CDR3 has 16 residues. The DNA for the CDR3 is TGTGCCAGCAGCCGACTAGCGGGGGGCCGCCACAATGAGCAGTTCTTC. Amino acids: CASSRLAGGRHNEQFF.

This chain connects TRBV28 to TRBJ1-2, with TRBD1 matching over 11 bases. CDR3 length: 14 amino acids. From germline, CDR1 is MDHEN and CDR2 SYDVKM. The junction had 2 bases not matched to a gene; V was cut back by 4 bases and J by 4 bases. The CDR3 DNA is TGTGCCAGCAGTTCCGGGACAGGGGGCTATGGCTACACCTTC. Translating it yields CASSSGTGGYGYTF.

The CDR3 nucleotides are TGTGCCAGCAGCTTAGTAATCTACGAGCAGTACTTC. Its translation is CASSLVIYEQYF. The V call is TRBV7-2, the J call TRBJ2-7; no clear D gene. With 1 base removed from V and 3 bases from J, the gap between germline ends came to 4 bases. The CDR3 consists of 12 residues. Germline-derived CDR1 and CDR2 are SGHTA and FQGNSA.

The CDR3 DNA reads as TGTGCCAGCTCACCATCCGCTTCGGATACGCAGTATTTT. Translated: CASSPSASDTQYF. The V gene is TRBV18, the J gene TRBJ2-3; D remains unclear. The germline gives CDR1 KGHSH, CDR2 LQKENI. The V end lost 2 bases, the J end lost 6 bases, and 9 bases lay between the germline ends. The CDR3 runs to 13 residues.

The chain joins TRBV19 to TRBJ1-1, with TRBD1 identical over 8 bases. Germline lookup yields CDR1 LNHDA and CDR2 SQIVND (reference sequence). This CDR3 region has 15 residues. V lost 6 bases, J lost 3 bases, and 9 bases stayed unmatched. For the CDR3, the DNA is TGTGCCAGTAGACCCGAGACAGGGGCCGACACTGAAGCTTTCTTT. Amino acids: CASRPETGADTEAFF.

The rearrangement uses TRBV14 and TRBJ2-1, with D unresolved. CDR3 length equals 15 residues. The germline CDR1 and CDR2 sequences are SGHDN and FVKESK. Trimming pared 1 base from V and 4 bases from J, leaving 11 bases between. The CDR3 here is CASSQGRRRYNEQFF. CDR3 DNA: TGTGCCAGCAGCCAAGGTAGGCGTAGATACAATGAGCAGTTCTTC.

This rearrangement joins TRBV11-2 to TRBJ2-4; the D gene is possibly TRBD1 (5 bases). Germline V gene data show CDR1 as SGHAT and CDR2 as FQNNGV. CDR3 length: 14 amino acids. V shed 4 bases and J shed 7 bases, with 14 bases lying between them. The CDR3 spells CASSSGNHGNIQYF. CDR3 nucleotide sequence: TGTGCCAGCAGCTCAGGGAACCACGGTAACATTCAGTACTTC.

This CDR3 is CASSLFGYSYNEQFF. DNA of the CDR3: TGTGCCAGCAGTTTATTTGGTTACTCCTACAATGAGCAGTTCTTC. The gene calls are TRBV28 and TRBJ2-1; D is unclear. This CDR3 is built from 15 residues. Trimming removed 1 base from V and 0 bases from J, with 7 bases in between. Germline V gives CDR1 MDHEN, CDR2 SYDVKM.

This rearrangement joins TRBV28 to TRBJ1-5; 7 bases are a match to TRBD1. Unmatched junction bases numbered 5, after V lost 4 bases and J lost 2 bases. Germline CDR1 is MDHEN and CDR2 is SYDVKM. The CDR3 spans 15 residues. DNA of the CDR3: TGTGCCAGCAGTTCGGGACAGAAGGGCAATCAGCCCCAGCATTTT. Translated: CASSSGQKGNQPQHF.

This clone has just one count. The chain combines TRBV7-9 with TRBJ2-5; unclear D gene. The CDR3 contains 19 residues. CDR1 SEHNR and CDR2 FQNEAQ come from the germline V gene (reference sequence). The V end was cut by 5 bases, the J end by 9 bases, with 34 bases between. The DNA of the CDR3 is TGTGCCAGCAGCGATGGGTGGGCGGCCCACTCGAGTCTCGGGCAGCCCCAGTACTTC. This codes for CASSDGWAAHSSLGQPQYF.